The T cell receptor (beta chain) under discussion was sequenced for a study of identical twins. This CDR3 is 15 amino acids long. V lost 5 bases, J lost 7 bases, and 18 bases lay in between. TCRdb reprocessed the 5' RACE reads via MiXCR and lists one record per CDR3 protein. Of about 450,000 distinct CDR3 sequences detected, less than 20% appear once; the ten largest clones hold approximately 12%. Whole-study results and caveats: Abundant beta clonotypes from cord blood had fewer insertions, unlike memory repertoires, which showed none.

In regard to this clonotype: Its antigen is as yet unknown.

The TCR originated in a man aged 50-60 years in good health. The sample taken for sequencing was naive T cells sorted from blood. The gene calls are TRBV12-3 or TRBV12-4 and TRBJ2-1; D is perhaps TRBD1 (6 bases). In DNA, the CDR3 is TGTGCCAGCAGTCCATCGATGGGGGCTTATAATGAGCAGTTCTTC. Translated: CASSPSMGAYNEQFF.